This T cell receptor beta chain was sequenced in a study of OX40 agonist ivuxolimab in advanced cancers. Looking at the study overall: Ivuxolimab, an agonistic anti-OX40 (CD134) antibody, was given to patients. The mean age was about 61 years, ranging from about 23 to 79, with less than 90% of participants male.

A word on this clone: Its target is not known.

Libraries were prepared by immunoSEQ multiplex PCR; TCRdb keeps only in-frame clonotypes and omits some of them. The data show some 70,000 clones, with 70% to 90% seen just once and approximately 8% held by the top ten. Study findings and constraints: Some nonresponders additionally presented with little normalized T-cell clonal expansion. CD8+ T cells showed, on average, more clonal expansion than CD4+ cells.

Germline CDR1 and CDR2: MDHEN and SYDVKM. The V segment lost 6 bases and the J segment 5 bases; nucleotides outside the gene matches: 1. The CDR3 runs 14 residues. The rearrangement links TRBV28 to TRBJ2-2; 12 positions agree with TRBD2. Sequencing used CD4+ or CD8+ T cells sorted from blood, obtained in a trial of the OX40 agonist ivuxolimab. The clonotype originates from an adult with an advanced solid tumor such as melanoma, head and neck, liver or kidney cancer. The CDR3 spells CASRTSGRTGELFF. CDR3 DNA sequence: TGTGCCAGCAGGACTAGCGGGAGAACCGGGGAGCTGTTTTTT. Complete variable domain (other parts from reference TRBV28 and TRBJ2-2): DVKVTQSSRYLVKRTGEKVFLECVQDMDHENMFWYRQDPGLGLRLIYFSYDVKMKEKGDIPEGYSVSREKKERFSLILESASTNQTSMYLCASRTSGRTGELFFGEGSRLTVL.